The 16 T cell receptor beta chains below all came from one sample that was sequenced in a study of blood T cell repertoires in COVID-19. Profiled with immunoSEQ multiplex PCR; TCRdb holds only in-frame clones, not every one. The repertoire holds approximately 290,000 clones, with approximately 83% as singletons. Sample: PBMCs or T cells enriched from blood (not recorded which). The receptors shown here come from a young woman who had recovered from COVID-19.

The chain combines TRBV11-2 with TRBJ2-2; the match to TRBD2 covers 9 bases. Germline CDR1 and CDR2: SGHAT and FQNNGV. The CDR3 consists of 17 residues. Trimming removed 3 bases from V and 4 bases from J; junction bases left unmatched: 9. This CDR3 reads CASSFPRGGRGTGELFF. In DNA, the CDR3 is TGTGCCAGCAGCTTCCCGCGGGGGGGCAGGGGCACCGGGGAGCTGTTTTTT.

The rearrangement links TRBV15 to TRBJ1-4; 10 nucleotides agree with TRBD1. The V segment lost 5 bases and the J segment 4 bases; nucleotides outside the gene matches: 13. CDR1 and CDR2 (germline): LNHNV, YYDKDF (reference sequence). The CDR3 covers 18 residues. CDR3: CATSEEGGQGPFNEKLFF. CDR3 nucleotides: TGTGCCACCAGCGAAGAGGGGGGACAGGGGCCCTTTAATGAAAAACTGTTTTTT. The variable domain in full, completed from reference TRBV15 and TRBJ1-4, reads DAMVIQNPRYQVTQFGKPVTLSCSQTLNHNVMYWYQQKSSQAPKLLFHYYDKDFNNEADTPDNFQSRRPNTSFCFLDIRSPGLGDTAMYLCATSEEGGQGPFNEKLFFGSGTQLSVL.

The table lists this clone with a few counts. This chain joins TRBV30 and TRBJ1-3; D ambiguous. CDR1 GTSNPN and CDR2 SVGIG come from the germline V gene (reference sequence). V gave up 5 bases and J gave up 2 bases, with 10 bases separating them. This CDR3 is 13 amino acids long. CDR3 amino acids: CAWSIGAGNTIYF. In DNA, the CDR3 is TGTGCCTGGTCGATCGGGGCTGGAAACACCATATATTTT.

The chain uses TRBV19 and TRBJ2-1, with D hard to call. Trimming took off 8 bases at V and 0 bases at J, with 14 bases between the two ends. This CDR3 has 15 amino acids. Germline loops: CDR1 LNHDA, CDR2 SQIVND (reference sequence). CDR3 sequence: CASSASRSSYNEQFF. The CDR3 region has the DNA TGTGCCAGTTCCGCCTCCCGCAGCTCCTACAATGAGCAGTTCTTC.

This clone was recorded once. The rearrangement uses TRBV6-1 and TRBJ2-7; TRBD2 aligns across 9 bases. Germline lookup yields CDR1 MNHNS and CDR2 SASEGT. Unmatched junction bases numbered 5, after V lost 2 bases and J lost 6 bases. This CDR3 is 14 amino acids long. The CDR3 loop is CASSERGGGAEQYF. The CDR3 DNA follows: TGTGCCAGCAGTGAAAGGGGCGGGGGGGCCGAGCAGTACTTC.

The V call is TRBV11-1, the J call TRBJ2-7; possible D gene TRBD2, 5 bases. CDR3 size: 13 residues. Per the germline V gene, CDR1 is SGHAT and CDR2 is FQDESV (reference sequence). The V end lost 5 bases, the J end lost 3 bases, and 11 bases lay between the germline ends. CDR3 region: CASSPGGYYEQYF. CDR3 bases: TGTGCCAGCAGCCCAGGCGGGTACTACGAGCAGTACTTC.

The chain uses TRBV7-8 and TRBJ2-1; D unresolved. CDR1 is SGHVS, CDR2 FQNEAQ, per germline. Trimming cost V 1 base and J 15 bases, with 13 bases left between them. The CDR3 consists of 12 residues. The CDR3 DNA follows: TGTGCCAGCAGCTTAGTTCCTAGTTTATGGTTCTTC. Translating gives CASSLVPSLWFF.

Only one count was recorded for this clone. The V gene is TRBV7-8, the J gene TRBJ1-2, with a possible D match to TRBD1 (5 bases). The CDR3 covers 16 residues. V lost 4 bases and J lost 1, with 16 bases in between. The germline V gene encodes CDR1 SGHVS and CDR2 FQNEAQ. The CDR3 loop reads CASSSGGGVGNYGYTF. The CDR3 coding sequence is TGTGCCAGCAGCTCTGGGGGGGGAGTAGGTAACTATGGCTACACCTTC. Drawing the rest from reference TRBV7-8 and TRBJ1-2, the complete variable domain is GAGVSQSPRYKVAKRGQDVALRCDPISGHVSLFWYQQALGQGPEFLTYFQNEAQLDKSGLPSDRFFAERPEGSVSTLKIQRTQQEDSAVYLCASSSGGGVGNYGYTFGSGTRLTVV.

V usage is TRBV12-3 or TRBV12-4 and J usage is TRBJ1-2; a weak D match, TRBD1 (6 bases). This CDR3 is 13 amino acids long. V lost 6 bases, J lost 4 bases, and 12 bases lay in between. CDR3 residues: CASSPDRTYGYTF. CDR3 sequence (DNA): TGTGCCAGCAGCCCGGACAGAACCTATGGCTACACCTTC.

The DNA of the CDR3 is TGTGCCAGCAGCCTTTGGGCGGGTGTTGGTTTCTACGAGCAGTACTTC. It codes for CASSLWAGVGFYEQYF. The chain uses TRBV14 and TRBJ2-7; D perhaps matches TRBD2 (5 bases). The CDR3 sequence is 16 residues long. Germline values: CDR1 SGHDN, CDR2 FVKESK. V lost 4 bases and J lost 3, with 19 bases in between.

This clone was seen just once. CDR3 protein: CASSLRRQYKETQYF. CDR3 in DNA: TGTGCCAGCAGCTTACGTCGACAGTACAAAGAGACCCAGTACTTC. J is TRBJ2-5 and V is TRBV11-2; maybe TRBD1 (5 bases). The germline V and J ends were trimmed by 2 bases and 3 bases, with 13 bases remaining between them. This CDR3 is built from 15 residues. The germline V gene has CDR1 SGHAT and CDR2 FQNNGV.

This chain connects TRBV5-1 to TRBJ2-1; 8 bases line up with TRBD1. This CDR3 is 15 amino acids long. From germline, CDR1 is SGHRS and CDR2 YFSETQ. The J segment lost 5 bases and the V segment lost 4 bases, leaving 8 bases of the junction unmatched. Here the CDR3 reads CASSAQGAPHNEQFF. The DNA of the CDR3 is TGCGCCAGCAGCGCCCAGGGGGCTCCCCACAATGAGCAGTTCTTC.

The chain recombines TRBV30 with TRBJ1-5, with D possibly being TRBD1 (6 bases). Germline values: CDR1 GTSNPN, CDR2 SVGIG (reference sequence). This CDR3 contains 14 residues. Trimming took 0 bases from V and 3 from J, leaving 9 bases between them. CDR3 DNA sequence: TGTGCCTGGAGTGTTGGACAGTACAATCAGCCCCAGCATTTT. The encoded protein is CAWSVGQYNQPQHF.

The chain combines TRBV7-8 with TRBJ2-4; D not resolved. The CDR3 has 17 amino acids. CDR1 and CDR2 (germline): SGHVS, FQNEAQ. The germline V and J ends were trimmed by 3 bases and 0 bases, with 15 bases remaining between them. The CDR3 spells CASSFERRQLAKNIQYF. The CDR3 coding sequence is TGTGCCAGCAGCTTCGAGCGACGGCAGCTAGCCAAAAACATTCAGTACTTC.

The chain links TRBV5-6 to TRBJ1-2; 9 bases are a match to TRBD1. The CDR3 length is 15 residues. V shed 4 bases, J shed 0 bases, and the junction held 4 bases outside the gene matches. From germline, CDR1 is SGHDT and CDR2 YYEEEE. CDR3 loop: CASSRRTGANYGYTF. Written as DNA, the CDR3 is TGTGCCAGCAGCAGAAGGACAGGGGCTAACTATGGCTACACCTTC. Full variable domain (outside the CDR3, taken from reference TRBV5-6 and TRBJ1-2): DAGVTQSPTHLIKTRGQQVTLRCSPKSGHDTVSWYQQALGQGPQFIFQYYEEEERQRGNFPDRFSGHQFPNYSSELNVNALLLGDSALYLCASSRRTGANYGYTFGSGTRLTVV.

The chain joins TRBV30 to TRBJ1-1, with D perhaps matching TRBD1 (5 bases). This CDR3 has 12 amino acids. V gave up 5 bases and J gave up 1 base, with 8 bases separating them. CDR1 is GTSNPN and CDR2 is SVGIG in the germline V gene (reference sequence). The DNA of the CDR3 is TGTGCCTGGGGTACAGGGAACACTGAAGCTTTCTTT. Translation gives CAWGTGNTEAFF. The variable domain in full, completed from reference TRBV30 and TRBJ1-1, reads SQTIHQWPATLVQPVGSPLSLECTVEGTSNPNLYWYRQAAGRGLQLLFYSVGIGQISSEVPQNLSASRPQDRQFILSSKKLLLSDSGFYLCAWGTGNTEAFFGQGTRLTVV.